The next 14 T cell receptor beta chains were all read from a single sample in a study of CD8+CD57+ T cells in acquired aplastic anemia. Individuals selected for sequencing had exhibited CD8+CD57+ cell expansion on flow cytometry. TCR beta VDJ and CDR3 profiles were obtained from a genomic DNA template. TCRdb used MiXCR to reprocess the reads, holding one entry per CDR3 protein. The sample consists of some 200,000 distinct CDR3 sequences, more than 55% of them appearing once. Material for sequencing was sorted CD4+, CD8+, or CD8+CD57+ T cells (not recorded which) from PBMCs. The receptors were gathered from a human donor with aplastic anemia.

This rearrangement joins TRBV9 to TRBJ1-1, with a tentative D call TRBD1 (5 bases). Germline CDR1 is SGDLS and CDR2 is YYNGEE. The CDR3 sequence is 12 residues long. V gave up 3 bases and J gave up 7 bases, with 10 bases separating them. The CDR3 is CASSAAGIEAFF. The CDR3, as DNA: TGTGCCAGCAGCGCGGCAGGGATTGAAGCTTTCTTT.

The chain carries TRBV27 and TRBJ2-6; D may correspond to TRBD1 or TRBD2 (5 bases each). V lost 5 bases and J 2 bases, leaving 13 bases between the germline ends. The CDR3 totals 16 residues. CDR1 and CDR2 (germline): MNHEY, SMNVEV (reference sequence). CDR3 protein: CASSNTVGAGANVLTF. CDR3 coding DNA: TGTGCCAGCAGTAACACCGTGGGGGCTGGGGCCAACGTCCTGACTTTC.

The rearrangement links TRBV14 to TRBJ1-1; D unresolved. The length of the CDR3 is 14 residues. Germline lookup yields CDR1 SGHDN and CDR2 FVKESK. V lost 4 bases, J lost 1 base, and 10 bases lay in between. CDR3 nucleotides: TGTGCCAGCAGCCTTACGCCTGGGAACACTGAAGCTTTCTTT. Translated: CASSLTPGNTEAFF.

The chain has TRBV7-9 and TRBJ1-6; TRBD1 might be the D (5 bases). This CDR3 has 18 residues. The germline CDR1 and CDR2 sequences are SEHNR and FQNEAQ (reference sequence). Trimming took 6 bases from V and 9 from J, leaving 27 bases between them. This chain's CDR3 is CASRSRAATPGGSSPLHF. The CDR3 bases are TGTGCCAGCAGGTCCCGAGCGGCGACACCGGGGGGGAGTTCACCCCTCCACTTT.

This chain connects TRBV20-1 to TRBJ1-2; TRBD1 might be the D (5 bases). Germline V CDR1 and CDR2: DFQATT, SNEGSKA (reference sequence). The V end lost 2 bases, the J end lost 5 bases, and 9 bases lay between the germline ends. This CDR3 has 12 residues. The CDR3 loop reads CSARRGEYGYTF. CDR3 nucleotide sequence: TGCAGTGCTAGAAGGGGTGAATATGGCTACACCTTC.

The gene calls are TRBV10-3 and TRBJ2-3; TRBD2 aligns across 13 bases. J gave up 3 bases and V 0 bases, and 6 bases lay outside the gene matches. The CDR3 consists of 18 residues. The V gene's germline CDR1 is ENHRY and CDR2 SYGVKD. CDR3 nucleotides: TGTGCCATCAGTGAGTCGAGGACTAGCGGGAGTATGACAGATACGCAGTATTTT. This codes for CAISESRTSGSMTDTQYF.

On this clonotype: This is likely a read error, given that the CDR3 carries no conserved phenylalanine or tryptophan at its end. No DNA is shown, since the ends of the CDR3 on it are uncertain; the CDR3 is the one TCRdb lists. V is TRBV24-1 and J is TRBJ2-6; TRBD1 reflects the table's D call only, with no check against the DNA. 11 amino acids form the CDR3, both terminal residues included. CDR1 KGHDR and CDR2 SFDVKD come from the germline V gene. The CDR3 region is CATSDSSRGWA.

The CDR3 sequence is CASSKTSGSRYF. CDR3 bases: TGTGCCAGCAGTAAGACTAGCGGGAGTCGGTACTTC. The genes are TRBV2 and TRBJ2-7; 12 bases line up with TRBD2. J was trimmed by 12 bases and V by 5 bases; bases with no gene match: 5. CDR1 is SNHLY and CDR2 is FYNNEI in the germline V gene. The CDR3 extends over 12 amino acids.

This clonotype has just one count. The V call is TRBV7-9, the J call TRBJ2-7; 7 positions match TRBD2. Germline V CDR1 and CDR2: SEHNR, FQNEAQ (reference sequence). V gave up 2 bases and J gave up 6 bases; unmatched junction bases: 7. This CDR3 has 14 amino acids. The CDR3 is CASSLSGVGSEQYF. CDR3 DNA sequence: TGTGCCAGCAGCTTAAGCGGGGTCGGGAGCGAGCAGTACTTC.

The V and J genes are TRBV29-1 and TRBJ2-3; perhaps D is TRBD1 or TRBD2 (5 bases each). In germline, CDR1 is SQVTM, CDR2 ANQGSEA. CDR3 length equals 11 residues. The V and J ends lost 6 bases and 4 bases respectively, with 8 bases between them. The CDR3 sequence is CSVGTADTQYF. In DNA form, the CDR3 reads TGCAGCGTCGGGACGGCAGATACGCAGTATTTT.

This chain uses TRBV9 with TRBJ1-1; possibly TRBD1 for D (6 bases). The germline V gene has CDR1 SGDLS and CDR2 YYNGEE. V gave up 0 bases and J gave up 8 bases, with 11 bases separating them. The CDR3 covers 13 residues. The CDR3 DNA sequence: TGTGCCAGCAGCGTAGTGGTTGGGACAGAAGCTTTCTTT. Residues: CASSVVVGTEAFF.

The V call is TRBV19, the J call TRBJ2-3; D possibly corresponds to TRBD1 (6 bases). The germline V gene has CDR1 LNHDA and CDR2 SQIVND (reference sequence). With 5 bases removed from V and 7 bases from J, the gap between germline ends came to 16 bases. The CDR3 is 14 residues long. The CDR3 coding sequence is TGTGCCAGTAGTGGGAAGACAGGTTCAAATACGCAGTATTTT. Translation gives CASSGKTGSNTQYF.

The gene calls are TRBV9 and TRBJ2-5; 7 nucleotides align to TRBD2. This CDR3 has 15 residues. Germline V gene lookup returns CDR1 SGDLS and CDR2 YYNGEE. Trimming removed 3 bases from V and 3 bases from J; junction bases left unmatched: 8. CDR3 DNA: TGTGCCAGCAGCGGTGGACTAGGATCGGAAGAGACCCAGTACTTC. Translating gives CASSGGLGSEETQYF.

The chain is built from TRBV2 and TRBJ1-1; D is possibly TRBD1 (6 bases). Germline-derived CDR1 and CDR2 are SNHLY and FYNNEI. The V gene lost 2 bases and the J gene lost 5 bases, with 12 bases spanning the gap. The CDR3 is made up of 14 amino acids. CDR3 sequence: CASSERGGATEAFF. Written as DNA, the CDR3 is TGTGCCAGCAGTGAAAGGGGGGGCGCGACTGAAGCTTTCTTT.